A selection of T cell receptor beta chains follows, all from one sample in a study of CD8+ T cells in alopecia areata. Measured with immunoSEQ multiplex PCR; TCRdb has only the in-frame clones, and not every one. The sample includes roughly 200,000 clones, approximately 53% seen only once; the top ten take 10% to 11%. Material: CD8+ T cells sorted from blood, obtained at week 24, from a patient treated with tofacitinib. These receptors all come from a human donor with alopecia areata. CDR3s include the opening cysteine and the closing phenylalanine or tryptophan. D genes are given only for firm matches. For some rows the clone size is stated as once, few or many, or as a class when expanded; others skip it.

CDR3: CASSSLEDIPYGYTF
DNA: TGTGCCAGCAGCTCACTCGAGGACATCCCCTATGGCTACACCTTC
size: NA
D: NA
V: TRBV7-2
J: TRBJ1-2

CDR3: CASLRRGYTGELFF
DNA: TGTGCCAGCTTAAGGCGGGGTTACACCGGGGAGCTGTTTTTT
size: NA
D: NA
V: TRBV7-9
J: TRBJ2-2

CDR3: CASSRDLNQPQHF
DNA: TGTGCCAGCAGTCGGGACCTCAATCAGCCCCAGCATTTT
size: once
D: NA
V: TRBV6-5
J: TRBJ1-5

CDR3: CASSQSLGNIQYF
DNA: TGCGCCAGCAGCCAATCTCTGGGGAACATTCAGTACTTC
size: few
D: NA
V: TRBV4-3
J: TRBJ2-4

CDR3: CSVKVRDTQYF
DNA: TGCAGCGTCAAAGTCCGAGATACGCAGTATTTT
size: NA
D: NA
V: TRBV29-1
J: TRBJ2-3

CDR3: CAWSIRDRGESPLHF
DNA: TGTGCCTGGAGTATCCGGGACAGGGGAGAATCACCCCTCCACTTT
size: once
D: TRBD1
V: TRBV30
J: TRBJ1-6

CDR3: CASSWWGEKGSPLHF
DNA: TGTGCCAGCAGCTGGTGGGGGGAAAAGGGTTCACCCCTCCACTTT
size: NA
D: NA
V: TRBV7-9
J: TRBJ1-6

CDR3: CASSQDLPTDTQYF
DNA: TGCGCCAGCAGCCAAGATCTACCGACAGATACGCAGTATTTT
size: few
D: NA
V: TRBV4-3
J: TRBJ2-3

CDR3: CASSPQAGTPSRYEQYF
DNA: TGTGCCAGCAGTCCCCAGGCTGGGACCCCGAGCCGCTACGAGCAGTACTTC
size: NA
D: NA
V: TRBV14
J: TRBJ2-7

CDR3: CASSPGDGTNYGYTF
DNA: TGTGCCAGCAGCCCGGGGGACGGAACTAACTATGGCTACACCTTC
size: NA
D: NA
V: TRBV9
J: TRBJ1-2

CDR3: CASSVKDTGGETQYF
DNA: TGTGCCAGCAGCGTAAAGGATACAGGGGGAGAGACCCAGTACTTC
size: NA
D: TRBD1
V: TRBV9
J: TRBJ2-5

CDR3: CASSRTGQETQYF
DNA: TGTGCCAGCAGCCGGACAGGGCAAGAGACCCAGTACTTC
size: NA
D: TRBD1
V: TRBV9
J: TRBJ2-5

CDR3: CASTVPRQGGQGETQYF
DNA: TGTGCCAGCACCGTTCCCCGACAGGGGGGTCAGGGGGAGACCCAGTACTTC
size: once
D: TRBD1
V: TRBV7-8
J: TRBJ2-5

CDR3: CASSAESRADTQYF
DNA: TGTGCCAGCAGTGCGGAAAGCCGGGCAGATACGCAGTATTTT
size: few
D: NA
V: TRBV25-1
J: TRBJ2-3

CDR3: CASSLSTRYPYNEQFF
DNA: TGCGCCAGCAGCTTGTCGACTAGGTATCCCTACAATGAGCAGTTCTTC
size: NA
D: NA
V: TRBV5-1
J: TRBJ2-1

CDR3: CAWNLGGPEAFF
DNA: TGTGCCTGGAACCTAGGGGGGCCTGAAGCTTTCTTT
size: NA
D: NA
V: TRBV30
J: TRBJ1-1

CDR3: CASSQEEGLFAEAFF
DNA: TGCGCCAGCAGCCAAGAAGAGGGGCTTTTCGCTGAAGCTTTCTTT
size: NA
D: NA
V: TRBV4-1
J: TRBJ1-1

CDR3: CASSPQDARNTEAFF
DNA: TGTGCCAGCAGCCCCCAGGACGCTCGGAACACTGAAGCTTTCTTT
size: NA
D: NA
V: TRBV5-4
J: TRBJ1-1

CDR3: CASSVTSDEQYF
DNA: TGTGCCAGCAGCGTCACGTCGGACGAGCAGTACTTC
size: NA
D: NA
V: TRBV9
J: TRBJ2-7

CDR3: CASSLGAAMNTEAFF
DNA: TGTGCCAGCAGCTTAGGAGCGGCGATGAACACTGAAGCTTTCTTT
size: NA
D: NA
V: TRBV7-9
J: TRBJ1-1

CDR3: CASSSTWEASYEQYF
DNA: TGTGCCAGCAGCTCAACTTGGGAGGCCTCCTACGAGCAGTACTTC
size: NA
D: NA
V: TRBV7-9
J: TRBJ2-7

CDR3: CASSTTAYEQYF
DNA: TGTGCCAGCAGCACCACGGCCTACGAGCAGTACTTC
size: NA
D: NA
V: TRBV7-2
J: TRBJ2-7

CDR3: CSLLSSSTDTQYF
DNA: TGCAGCCTTCTTAGTTCTAGCACAGATACGCAGTATTTT
size: few
D: NA
V: TRBV29-1
J: TRBJ2-3

CDR3: CASSRRQAHTDTQYF
DNA: TGTGCCAGCAGTCGAAGACAGGCGCACACAGATACGCAGTATTTT
size: NA
D: NA
V: TRBV2
J: TRBJ2-3

CDR3: CASSQDFLQATQYF
DNA: TGCGCCAGCAGCCAAGATTTCCTCCAGGCAACGCAGTATTTT
size: NA
D: NA
V: TRBV4-3
J: TRBJ2-3

CDR3: CSVANTGAFF
DNA: TGCAGCGTTGCTAACACGGGAGCTTTCTTT
size: few
D: NA
V: TRBV29-1
J: TRBJ1-1

CDR3: CSVGTSNRQYF
DNA: TGCAGTGTTGGGACAAGTAATCGCCAGTACTTC
size: NA
D: NA
V: TRBV20-1
J: TRBJ2-7

CDR3: CASSLVGGPVANEKLFF
DNA: TGTGCCAGCAGTTTAGTAGGGGGCCCTGTTGCTAATGAAAAACTGTTTTTT
size: NA
D: TRBD1
V: TRBV27
J: TRBJ1-4

CDR3: CATSNPQGRKETQYF
DNA: TGTGCCACCAGCAACCCCCAGGGGAGGAAAGAGACCCAGTACTTC
size: NA
D: NA
V: TRBV15
J: TRBJ2-5

CDR3: CASSLSGGAGEAFF
DNA: TGTGCCAGCAGCTTATCTGGGGGCGCGGGTGAAGCTTTCTTT
size: NA
D: NA
V: TRBV7-2
J: TRBJ1-1

CDR3: CSVYRGGLDEQFF
DNA: TGCAGCGTATACAGGGGAGGATTGGATGAGCAGTTCTTC
size: NA
D: NA
V: TRBV29-1
J: TRBJ2-1

CDR3: CATKGAPSEQFF
DNA: TGTGCCACCAAGGGTGCCCCCAGTGAGCAGTTCTTC
size: NA
D: NA
V: TRBV27
J: TRBJ2-1

CDR3: CAWSHDQAQGNTIYF
DNA: TGTGCCTGGAGTCACGACCAAGCCCAAGGAAACACCATATATTTT
size: NA
D: NA
V: TRBV30
J: TRBJ1-3

CDR3: CASSLQGAQTGELFF
DNA: TGTGCCAGCAGCTTACAGGGGGCGCAAACCGGGGAGCTGTTTTTT
size: few
D: TRBD1
V: TRBV11-2
J: TRBJ2-2

CDR3: CASSPKGYREEKLFF
DNA: TGCGCCAGCAGCCCGAAAGGCTACAGGGAGGAAAAACTGTTTTTT
size: NA
D: NA
V: TRBV5-1
J: TRBJ1-4

CDR3: CSVVGGGAYNEQFF
DNA: TGCAGCGTTGTCGGCGGGGGGGCCTACAATGAGCAGTTCTTC
size: NA
D: TRBD2
V: TRBV29-1
J: TRBJ2-1

CDR3: CASSYKQNTEAFF
DNA: TGTGCCAGCAGTTACAAGCAAAACACTGAAGCTTTCTTT
size: NA
D: NA
V: TRBV6-5
J: TRBJ1-1

CDR3: CSVDEGGGPEAFF
DNA: TGCAGCGTTGATGAGGGAGGGGGCCCTGAAGCTTTCTTT
size: NA
D: TRBD1
V: TRBV29-1
J: TRBJ1-1

CDR3: CAWSRQNYEQYF
DNA: TGTGCCTGGAGCCGACAGAACTACGAGCAGTACTTC
size: NA
D: NA
V: TRBV30
J: TRBJ2-7

CDR3: CASSLGSISYEQYF
DNA: TGTGCCAGCAGCTTGGGCAGTATTTCCTACGAGCAGTACTTC
size: NA
D: NA
V: TRBV11-2
J: TRBJ2-7

CDR3: CSASGGYYEQYF
DNA: TGCAGCGCTAGCGGGGGGTACTACGAGCAGTACTTC
size: NA
D: TRBD2
V: TRBV29-1
J: TRBJ2-7

CDR3: CASSGETGGHTYEQYF
DNA: TGTGCCAGCAGCGGTGAAACAGGGGGCCATACTTACGAGCAGTACTTC
size: NA
D: TRBD1
V: TRBV27
J: TRBJ2-7

CDR3: CASSESEQFF
DNA: TGTGCCAGCAGTGAAAGTGAGCAGTTCTTC
size: NA
D: NA
V: TRBV2
J: TRBJ2-1

CDR3: CASSHLNNEQFF
DNA: TGTGCCAGCAGCCATCTGAACAATGAGCAGTTCTTC
size: NA
D: NA
V: TRBV7-8
J: TRBJ2-1

CDR3: CASSSDRNQPQHF
DNA: TGTGCCAGCAGTTCGGACAGAAATCAGCCCCAGCATTTT
size: NA
D: NA
V: TRBV7-9
J: TRBJ1-5

CDR3: CASSGDHNEQFF
DNA: TGTGCCAGCAGTGGGGACCACAATGAGCAGTTCTTC
size: few
D: NA
V: TRBV2
J: TRBJ2-1

CDR3: CASSEGRVGDTQYF
DNA: TGCGCCAGCAGTGAGGGGAGAGTCGGAGATACGCAGTATTTT
size: NA
D: NA
V: TRBV10-2
J: TRBJ2-3

CDR3: CASSMDWTGNSPLHF
DNA: TGTGCCAGTAGTATGGATTGGACAGGAAATTCACCCCTCCACTTT
size: NA
D: TRBD1
V: TRBV19
J: TRBJ1-6

CDR3: CASSQADRGSYEQYF
DNA: TGCGCCAGCAGCCAAGCGGACCGCGGGTCCTACGAGCAGTACTTC
size: once
D: NA
V: TRBV4-3
J: TRBJ2-7

CDR3: CAWTHTSSNEQYF
DNA: TGTGCCTGGACCCATACAAGTTCCAACGAGCAGTACTTC
size: NA
D: NA
V: TRBV30
J: TRBJ2-7

CDR3: CASSRGGGTEAFF
DNA: TGTGCCAGCAGTCGGGGCGGCGGCACTGAAGCTTTCTTT
size: NA
D: NA
V: TRBV6-6
J: TRBJ1-1

CDR3: CASSEEGDTQYF
DNA: TGTGCCAGCAGTGAGGAGGGAGATACGCAGTATTTT
size: NA
D: NA
V: TRBV5-6
J: TRBJ2-3

CDR3: CASSFGTGDYEQYF
DNA: TGTGCCAGCAGCTTCGGGACAGGAGATTACGAGCAGTACTTC
size: NA
D: TRBD1
V: TRBV5-6
J: TRBJ2-7

CDR3: CASSFGNEQFF
DNA: TGCGCCAGCAGCTTTGGAAATGAGCAGTTCTTC
size: NA
D: NA
V: TRBV5-1
J: TRBJ2-1